This TCR beta chain is drawn from a study of cytomegalovirus exposure and HLA in healthy donors. J was trimmed by 3 bases and V by 8 bases; bases with no gene match: 11. This CDR3 comprises 15 residues. Germline V gene lookup returns CDR1 LNHDA and CDR2 SQIVND (reference sequence). General study findings and limits: The Asian-associated ancestry cluster reportedly had fewer N-insertions than the roughly 700-donor mean in a later analysis. Common viral pathogens (according to a later analysis) appeared linked to several of the most significant clusters. Among the sequence variants, a highly shared cluster was likely an artifact of sequencing.

As concerns this clone: Its antigen is not identified.

With 60 Vbeta and 13 Jbeta primers, the PCR was carried out. The assay was immunoSEQ multiplex PCR, and TCRdb's table has in-frame clones only and misses some. This table has just over 150,000 clones, under 75% appearing once. The genes are TRBV19 and TRBJ2-7; 9 bases fit TRBD1. The origin of this receptor is a man between 35 and 55 years old in good health and CMV-seropositive. Specimen: PBMCs. The CDR3 reads CASGTGGLGLYEQYF. CDR3 bases: TGTGCCAGTGGAACAGGGGGCCTAGGGCTCTACGAGCAGTACTTC.